This T cell receptor (beta chain) was observed in a study of persistence of HIV-infected CD4 T cells. Sequencing used immunoSEQ version 4 in survey mode. Profiled with immunoSEQ multiplex PCR; TCRdb holds only in-frame clones, not every one. Of around 35,000 clones in the sample, roughly 90% were seen once. V was cut by 7 bases and J by 4 bases, with 16 bases left in between. The germline V gene encodes CDR1 LNHDA and CDR2 SQIVND (reference sequence). The CDR3 is made up of 14 amino acids. Concerning this clone itself: The antigen remains unidentified.

This nonspecific control used anti-CD3/anti-CD28 bead stimulation of CD4+ T cells. CD4+ T cells upregulating both CD40 ligand and CD69 were sorted as responding cells. Whole-study findings and limits: Antigen-responding cells were enriched for degenerate expanded CDR3beta sequences.

The chain carries TRBV19 and TRBJ1-1; D might be TRBD1 (5 bases). The source material was CD4+ T cells sorted from PBMCs after approximately 18-hour stimulation, sampled from a patient who received antiretroviral therapy. The receptor's source is an adult man with HIV who was CMV-seropositive. The CDR3 DNA reads as TGTGCCAGTATCAGGGCGGGGACTTTCACTGAAGCTTTCTTT. This sequence encodes CASIRAGTFTEAFF.